Each of the 2 T cell receptor beta chains below was sequenced from the same sample in a study of T-cell memory formation after mild COVID-19. In TCRdb, the 5' RACE reads were re-called with MiXCR into one record per CDR3 protein. The sample includes 210,000 or so distinct CDR3 sequences, 25% to 35% seen only once; the top ten take about 10%. What was sequenced was PBMCs or a T cell subset sorted from them (not recorded which). The receptors shown here come from an adult woman who had mild COVID-19 (a few samples of this study predate the infection). Cell type and time point are not known.

The V and J genes are TRBV2 and TRBJ2-5; 11 nucleotides line up with TRBD2. The CDR3 consists of 16 residues. Germline loops: CDR1 SNHLY, CDR2 FYNNEI. J gave up 7 bases and V 3 bases, and 10 bases lay outside the gene matches. The CDR3 loop is CASSDEGLAEWGTQYF. Here the CDR3 DNA reads TGTGCCAGCAGTGATGAGGGACTAGCGGAGTGGGGGACCCAGTACTTC.

This chain links TRBV6-2 or TRBV6-3 with TRBJ1-2, with D possibly TRBD1 on 5 matching bases. The CDR3 is made up of 14 amino acids. Germline assignment: CDR1 MNHEY and CDR2 SVGEGT. V lost 8 bases to trimming and J lost 5 bases, with 18 bases between them. CDR3 sequence (DNA): TGTGCCAGCGGCCGGGACCCGGGGCAGTATGGCTACACCTTC. Protein product: CASGRDPGQYGYTF.